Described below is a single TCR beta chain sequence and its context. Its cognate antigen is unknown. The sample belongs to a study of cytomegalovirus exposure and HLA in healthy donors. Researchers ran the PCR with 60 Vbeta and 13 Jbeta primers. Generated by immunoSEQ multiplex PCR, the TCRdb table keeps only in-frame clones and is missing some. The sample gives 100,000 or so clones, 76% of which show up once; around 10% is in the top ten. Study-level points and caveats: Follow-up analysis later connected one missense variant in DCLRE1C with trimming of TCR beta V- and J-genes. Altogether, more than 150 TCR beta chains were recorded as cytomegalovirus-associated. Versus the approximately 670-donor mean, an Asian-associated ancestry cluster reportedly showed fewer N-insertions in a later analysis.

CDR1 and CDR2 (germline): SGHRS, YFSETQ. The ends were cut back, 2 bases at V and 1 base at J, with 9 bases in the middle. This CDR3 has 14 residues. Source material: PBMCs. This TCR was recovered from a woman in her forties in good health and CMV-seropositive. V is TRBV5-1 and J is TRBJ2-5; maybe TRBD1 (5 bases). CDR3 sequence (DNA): TGCGCCAGCAGCTTTTCACAGGTCCAAGAGACCCAGTACTTC. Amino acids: CASSFSQVQETQYF.